Sequencing of this TCR beta chain was carried out in a study of identical twins. Regarding the study as a whole: Cord blood's abundant beta clonotypes had fewer insertions, unlike memory repertoires. Compared with unrelated sharing, twin-shared out-of-frame alpha sequences had more low-probability sequences.

From germline, CDR1 is MNHEY and CDR2 SVGEGT. The V and J ends lost 2 bases and 2 bases respectively, with 7 bases between them. This CDR3 is 13 amino acids long. With respect to this clonotype: As yet, its antigen is unknown.

A universal primer binding site was introduced by template switching. The final cDNA contained unique molecular identifiers. Each CDR3 protein gets one entry after TCRdb re-called the 5' RACE reads with MiXCR. The data hold about 240,000 distinct CDR3 sequences, with 8% to 11% observed a single time. Sample: memory T cells sorted from blood. The chain combines TRBV6-2 or TRBV6-3 with TRBJ2-7, with no clear D. This clonotype originated in a man over 45 in good health. CDR3 DNA: TGTGCCAGCAGTTACGCACCCACCTACGAGCAGTACTTC. Residues: CASSYAPTYEQYF.